This T cell receptor beta chain stems from a study of vaccination effects on CD4 cells after COVID-19. Isolation of CD4+ T cells took place after about nine days of culture. Measured with immunoSEQ multiplex PCR; TCRdb has only the in-frame clones, and not every one. The data hold tens of thousands of clones, with 55% to 75% observed a single time. The CDR3 spans 16 residues. CDR1 is MNHEY and CDR2 is SMNVEV in the germline V gene (reference sequence). Trimming shortened V by 1 base and J by 8 bases, and 20 bases separated the two germline ends. About this clone itself: Its target is not known.

The chain uses TRBV27 and TRBJ1-2; D is unresolved. This clonotype originated in a human donor who received a COVID-19 vaccine. The sequenced sample was CD4+ T cells from PBMCs cultured without peptide, obtained before COVID-19 vaccination. DNA of the CDR3: TGTGCCAGCAGTTTATGGTCTATAGGCCCCAAGAGCGGCTACACCTTC. It encodes CASSLWSIGPKSGYTF.